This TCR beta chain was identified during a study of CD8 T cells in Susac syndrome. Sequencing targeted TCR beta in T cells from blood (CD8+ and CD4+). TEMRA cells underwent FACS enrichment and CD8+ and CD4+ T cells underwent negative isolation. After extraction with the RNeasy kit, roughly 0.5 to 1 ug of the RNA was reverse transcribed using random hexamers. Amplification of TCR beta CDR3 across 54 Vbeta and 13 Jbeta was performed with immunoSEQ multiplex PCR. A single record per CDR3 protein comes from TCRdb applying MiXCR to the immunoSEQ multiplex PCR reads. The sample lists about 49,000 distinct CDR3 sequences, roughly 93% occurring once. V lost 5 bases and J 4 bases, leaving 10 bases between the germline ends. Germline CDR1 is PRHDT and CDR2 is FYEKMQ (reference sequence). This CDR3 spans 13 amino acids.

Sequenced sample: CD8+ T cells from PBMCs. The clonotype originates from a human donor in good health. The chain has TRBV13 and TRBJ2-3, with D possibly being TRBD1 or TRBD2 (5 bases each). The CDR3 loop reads CASSPGTSDTQYF. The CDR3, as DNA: TGTGCCAGCAGCCCAGGGACCTCAGATACGCAGTATTTT.